Below, 14 T cell receptor beta chains from the same sample are listed, as sequenced in a study of a mutant IDH1 vaccine in newly diagnosed glioma. Time point indicated: baseline, week 1 (first vaccination visit). Treatment here: pre-vaccination baseline after standard-of-care therapy. TCRdb keeps only in-frame clones here, not all; method: immunoSEQ multiplex PCR. Of tens of thousands of clones listed, about 80% were seen once; the top ten hold approximately 20%. Sequencing used PBMCs, obtained from a glioma patient treated with radiotherapy, temozolomide or both. The receptors come from a man aged 30-40 years with glioma.

V gene TRBV14 combines with J gene TRBJ1-6; no clear D gene. Germline CDR1 is SGHDN and CDR2 is FVKESK. The V end lost 0 bases, the J end lost 10 bases, and 4 bases lay between the germline ends. The length of the CDR3 is 12 residues. The CDR3 here is CASSQERSPLHF. The CDR3 DNA sequence: TGTGCCAGCAGCCAAGAAAGGTCACCCCTCCACTTT. The variable domain in full, with the rest retrieved from reference TRBV14 and TRBJ1-6, is EAGVTQFPSHSVIEKGQTVTLRCDPISGHDNLYWYRRVMGKEIKFLLHFVKESKQDESGMPNNRFLAERTGGTYSTLKVQPAELEDSGVYFCASSQERSPLHFGNGTRLTVT.

This clone was counted once. J is TRBJ2-7 and V is TRBV5-6; no clear D. This CDR3 is 13 amino acids long. The germline V gene has CDR1 SGHDT and CDR2 YYEEEE. The V end lost 6 bases, the J end lost 3 bases, and 13 bases lay between the germline ends. The DNA for the CDR3 is TGTGCCAGCAAAAAAGAGATGAGCTACGAGCAGTACTTC. Translated: CASKKEMSYEQYF.

The chain joins TRBV11-2 to TRBJ1-2; D might be TRBD1 (5 bases). The CDR3 is 14 residues long. V lost 5 bases, J lost 7 bases, and 17 bases lay in between. Germline loops: CDR1 SGHAT, CDR2 FQNNGV. CDR3 amino acids: CASSQGSTTGGYTF. CDR3 nucleotides: TGTGCCAGCAGCCAGGGATCTACAACAGGTGGCTACACCTTC.

The chain combines TRBV7-3 with TRBJ2-1; tentative D call: TRBD1 (6 bases). The CDR3 runs 11 residues. V lost 5 bases, J lost 10 bases, and 9 bases lay in between. Germline V CDR1 and CDR2: SGHTA, FQGTGA. The CDR3 loop is CASSPGQEQFF. The CDR3 nucleotides read TGTGCCAGCAGCCCCGGACAGGAGCAGTTCTTC.

This chain connects TRBV27 to TRBJ1-3; no definite D call. Trimming shortened V by 7 bases and J by 0 bases, and 10 bases separated the two germline ends. This CDR3 has 14 residues. Per the germline V gene, CDR1 is MNHEY and CDR2 is SMNVEV (reference sequence). In DNA, the CDR3 is TGTGCCAGCAAGCCGGGCCTCTCTGGAAACACCATATATTTT. This sequence encodes CASKPGLSGNTIYF.

The rearrangement uses TRBV5-5 and TRBJ1-6; D gene unclear. Germline V lookup: CDR1 SGHKS, CDR2 YYEKEE (reference sequence). V was clipped by 1 base and J by 7 bases, with 9 bases between them. The CDR3 consists of 14 residues. CDR3 DNA: TGTGCCAGCAGCTTGACGGGCGTCAATTCACCCCTCCACTTT. Its protein is CASSLTGVNSPLHF.

The rearrangement uses TRBV6-5 and TRBJ2-7; weak D call: TRBD2 (6 bases). V was trimmed by 8 bases and J by 2 bases, leaving 19 bases between them. This CDR3 is 15 amino acids long. Germline CDR1 MNHEY, CDR2 SVGAGI. The CDR3 loop reads CASGREASEAYEQYF. In DNA form, the CDR3 reads TGTGCCAGCGGACGCGAGGCTAGCGAGGCCTACGAGCAGTACTTC.

The chain couples TRBV5-5 to TRBJ1-5, with TRBD1 matching over 7 bases. After removal of 3 bases from V and 2 bases from J, the junction contained 5 bases not matched to a gene. CDR1 and CDR2 (germline): SGHKS, YYEKEE (reference sequence). There are 15 residues in the CDR3. As DNA, the CDR3 is TGTGCCAGCAGCTCACAGGGGCCGGGCAATCAGCCCCAGCATTTT. Its translation is CASSSQGPGNQPQHF.

J is TRBJ2-7 and V is TRBV5-1; the D is unclear. The CDR3 consists of 14 residues. The ends were cut back, 0 bases at V and 4 bases at J, with 11 bases in the middle. The germline V gene has CDR1 SGHRS and CDR2 YFSETQ. The CDR3: CASSLATGDYEQYF. For the CDR3, the DNA is TGCGCCAGCAGCTTGGCGACTGGGGATTACGAGCAGTACTTC.

The chain carries TRBV4-3 and TRBJ2-3; D might be TRBD1 (6 bases). Trimming left V 5 bases short and J 0 bases short, with 15 bases between. Germline CDR1 LGHNA, CDR2 YSLEER. CDR3 length: 16 amino acids. The CDR3 sequence: CASSFRAGASTDTQYF. For the CDR3, the DNA is TGCGCCAGCAGCTTCCGAGCAGGGGCCAGCACAGATACGCAGTATTTT.

The chain recombines TRBV2 with TRBJ2-7, with 12 positions matching TRBD1. Per the germline V gene, CDR1 is SNHLY and CDR2 is FYNNEI. This CDR3 comprises 18 residues. The V gene end was trimmed by 6 bases and the J gene end by 2 bases; junction bases not matched to a gene: 14. The CDR3 sequence is CASSDPGTGGTMAYEQYF. CDR3 DNA sequence: TGTGCCAGCAGCGATCCCGGGACAGGGGGCACGATGGCCTACGAGCAGTACTTC.

V gene TRBV7-9 combines with J gene TRBJ1-1; tentative D call: TRBD1 (6 bases). The CDR3 extends over 16 amino acids. Trimming stripped 5 bases from V and 3 bases from J, with 19 bases between. Looked up from germline, CDR1 is SEHNR and CDR2 is FQNEAQ (reference sequence). The CDR3 loop is CASSVIRDTFYTEAFF. CDR3 bases: TGTGCCAGCAGCGTCATCCGGGACACCTTTTACACTGAAGCTTTCTTT.

Only a few counts were recorded for this clone. The rearrangement uses TRBV13 and TRBJ2-3; D ambiguous. Germline CDR1 and CDR2: PRHDT and FYEKMQ (reference sequence). Trimming removed 1 base at V and 2 bases at J, with 7 bases between. The CDR3 has 14 amino acids. The CDR3 bases are TGTGCCAGCAGCTTAGAAGGCCTCACAGATACGCAGTATTTT. Translated: CASSLEGLTDTQYF.

This CDR3 is CASSIGGINNNEQFF. CDR3 DNA: TGTGCCAGTAGTATAGGAGGGATTAATAACAATGAGCAGTTCTTC. The rearrangement links TRBV19 to TRBJ2-1, with D perhaps matching TRBD2 (5 bases). Germline CDR1 is LNHDA and CDR2 is SQIVND (reference sequence). Deletions cut 1 base from V and 5 bases from J, with 12 bases between. There are 15 residues in the CDR3. The full variable domain, rest sourced from reference TRBV19 and TRBJ2-1, is DGGITQSPKYLFRKEGQNVTLSCEQNLNHDAMYWYRQDPGQGLRLIYYSQIVNDFQKGDIAEGYSVSREKKESFPLTVTSAQKNPTAFYLCASSIGGINNNEQFFGPGTRLTVL.